The rows below give T cell receptor beta chains drawn from one sample of a study of T cell repertoires in cytomegalovirus infection. MiXCR, applied by TCRdb to the reads, yields one record per CDR3 protein. The sample includes around 360,000 distinct CDR3 sequences, roughly a third of them seen just once. No antigen has been assigned to these receptors. The sample here was cultured PBMCs, taken from culture after CMV antigen stimulation. These TCRs come from a human donor in good health (CMV status not recorded). Some clones in this sample may be carry-over from other donors' samples. Each CDR3 is given with its conserved first and last residue. Fields, in order: CDR3 protein, CDR3 DNA, V gene, D gene, J gene, clone size. The D gene is left open where the match is weak. Expanded clones are given a class, and other clones once, few, many or no size at all.

CDR3: CASSFGLAGGTGELFF
DNA: TGTGCCAGCAGTTTTGGACTAGCGGGAGGAACCGGGGAGCTGTTTTTT
V: TRBV5-6
D: TRBD2
J: TRBJ2-2
size: many

CDR3: CASSPDRLATDTQYF
DNA: TGTGCCAGCAGCCCCGATAGACTAGCAACAGATACGCAGTATTTT
V: TRBV7-2
D: TRBD2
J: TRBJ2-3
size: many

CDR3: CASNGATEAFF
DNA: TGTGCCAGCAATGGGGCCACTGAAGCTTTCTTT
V: TRBV2
D: -
J: TRBJ1-1
size: few

CDR3: CASSQRDRGPNEQFF
DNA: TGTGCCAGCAGCCAGAGGGACAGGGGGCCCAATGAGCAGTTCTTC
V: TRBV6-2/TRBV6-3
D: TRBD1
J: TRBJ2-1
size: few

CDR3: CASSLGPTSYNEQFF
DNA: TGTGCCAGCAGCTTAGGTCCAACTTCCTACAATGAGCAGTTCTTC
V: TRBV7-2
D: -
J: TRBJ2-1
size: many

CDR3: CASSLPGQNYEQYF
DNA: TGTGCCAGTAGTCTTCCGGGACAAAACTACGAGCAGTACTTC
V: TRBV19
D: -
J: TRBJ2-7
size: many

CDR3: CASSPPDWSSYNEQFF
DNA: TGTGCCAGCTCACCACCTGACTGGAGCTCCTACAATGAGCAGTTCTTC
V: TRBV18
D: -
J: TRBJ2-1
size: few

CDR3: CATSSTGVEETQYF
DNA: TGTGCCACCAGCAGTACGGGGGTTGAAGAGACCCAGTACTTC
V: TRBV15
D: -
J: TRBJ2-5
size: -

CDR3: CASLAYRGYNEQFF
DNA: TGTGCCAGCCTAGCGTATAGGGGGTACAATGAGCAGTTCTTC
V: TRBV28
D: -
J: TRBJ2-1
size: few

CDR3: CASSQDPGLAGFYEQFF
DNA: TGCGCCAGCAGCCAAGACCCCGGACTAGCGGGATTTTATGAGCAGTTCTTC
V: TRBV4-1
D: TRBD2
J: TRBJ2-1
size: -

CDR3: CASSGQGTMNNEAFF
DNA: TGCGCCAGCAGCGGTCAGGGCACCATGAACAATGAAGCTTTCTTT
V: TRBV5-1
D: -
J: TRBJ1-1
size: -

CDR3: CASSLDGFSYNEQFF
DNA: TGTGCCAGCAGCTTAGATGGGTTTTCCTACAATGAGCAGTTCTTC
V: TRBV7-6
D: -
J: TRBJ2-1
size: many

CDR3: CASSYALGYTEAFF
DNA: TGTGCCAGCAGTTACGCTCTCGGGTACACTGAAGCTTTCTTT
V: TRBV6-5
D: -
J: TRBJ1-1
size: -

CDR3: CASSLLGGTGGHSNQPQHF
DNA: TGTGCCAGCAGTCTTCTCGGAGGGACAGGGGGCCATAGCAATCAGCCCCAGCATTTT
V: TRBV7-6
D: TRBD1
J: TRBJ1-5
size: -

CDR3: CASSLTPRTTNEKLFF
DNA: TGTGCCAGCAGTTTAACGCCCAGGACAACTAATGAAAAACTGTTTTTT
V: TRBV28
D: -
J: TRBJ1-4
size: -

CDR3: CASSLPLRNEQFF
DNA: TGTGCCAGCAGCTTACCCCTCCGCAATGAGCAGTTCTTC
V: TRBV7-9
D: -
J: TRBJ2-1
size: -

CDR3: CASSIGGTETQYF
DNA: TGTGCCAGTAGTATCGGCGGGACAGAGACCCAGTACTTC
V: TRBV19
D: -
J: TRBJ2-5
size: -

CDR3: CASSYSMNGISTDTQYF
DNA: TGTGCCAGCAGTTACTCGATGAATGGAATAAGCACAGATACGCAGTATTTT
V: TRBV6-5
D: -
J: TRBJ2-3
size: few

CDR3: CASSLGRSYTDTQYF
DNA: TGTGCCAGTAGCCTGGGCCGGTCTTACACAGATACGCAGTATTTT
V: TRBV19
D: -
J: TRBJ2-3
size: -

CDR3: CASSPRDRGGDEQFF
DNA: TGTGCCAGTAGTCCCCGGGACAGGGGGGGCGATGAGCAGTTCTTC
V: TRBV19
D: TRBD1
J: TRBJ2-1
size: once

CDR3: CASRWAGGGDEQFF
DNA: TGTGCCAGCAGGTGGGCGGGAGGAGGCGATGAGCAGTTCTTC
V: TRBV2
D: TRBD2
J: TRBJ2-1
size: -

CDR3: CASSESSDTQYF
DNA: TGTGCCAGCAGTGAAAGCTCAGATACGCAGTATTTT
V: TRBV2
D: -
J: TRBJ2-3
size: -

CDR3: CASSLADRGLWKTQYF
DNA: TGTGCCAGCAGTTTAGCGGACAGGGGGCTTTGGAAGACCCAGTACTTC
V: TRBV6-5
D: TRBD1
J: TRBJ2-5
size: few

CDR3: CASSQVKPGTRLKETQYF
DNA: TGTGCCAGCAGCCAAGTAAAACCGGGGACTAGATTAAAAGAGACCCAGTACTTC
V: TRBV4-2
D: TRBD2
J: TRBJ2-5
size: few

CDR3: CASSEAGGRHNEQFF
DNA: TGTGCCAGTAGTGAAGCGGGAGGTCGTCACAATGAGCAGTTCTTC
V: TRBV19
D: TRBD2
J: TRBJ2-1
size: few

CDR3: CASSIGLAGSDEQFF
DNA: TGTGCCAGTAGTATAGGACTAGCGGGAAGTGATGAGCAGTTCTTC
V: TRBV19
D: TRBD2
J: TRBJ2-1
size: -

CDR3: CSAETGTAVLEQYF
DNA: TGCAGTGCTGAGACCGGGACAGCGGTACTGGAGCAGTACTTC
V: TRBV20-1
D: TRBD1
J: TRBJ2-7
size: once

CDR3: CATSRTTSRLTDTQYF
DNA: TGTGCCACCAGCAGAACGACTAGCCGCCTCACAGATACGCAGTATTTT
V: TRBV15
D: TRBD2
J: TRBJ2-3
size: few

CDR3: CASKASLPGLGGDTQYF
DNA: TGTGCCAGCAAAGCCTCTCTACCGGGACTAGGGGGAGATACGCAGTATTTT
V: TRBV28
D: TRBD2
J: TRBJ2-3
size: few

CDR3: CSARDPGYEGYEQYF
DNA: TGCAGTGCTAGAGATCCCGGGTACGAGGGCTACGAGCAGTACTTC
V: TRBV20-1
D: -
J: TRBJ2-7
size: -

CDR3: CASSSRSGIRYGYTF
DNA: TGTGCCAGCAGTTCCCGGAGCGGAATCCGCTATGGCTACACCTTC
V: TRBV12-3/TRBV12-4
D: -
J: TRBJ1-2
size: -

CDR3: CASSPAATNTGELFF
DNA: TGTGCCAGCAGCCCCGCGGCCACGAACACCGGGGAGCTGTTTTTT
V: TRBV7-2
D: -
J: TRBJ2-2
size: -

CDR3: CASSYTGYQPQHF
DNA: TGTGCCAGTAGTTATACAGGGTATCAGCCCCAGCATTTT
V: TRBV19
D: -
J: TRBJ1-5
size: -

CDR3: CASSTLRDGSVDTQYF
DNA: TGTGCCAGCAGTACCCTCCGGGACGGCTCAGTGGATACGCAGTATTTT
V: TRBV6-2/TRBV6-3
D: -
J: TRBJ2-3
size: -

CDR3: CASSVSWGTDTQYF
DNA: TGTGCCAGCAGCGTTAGCTGGGGCACAGATACGCAGTATTTT
V: TRBV9
D: -
J: TRBJ2-3
size: -

CDR3: CASSSLGYQETQYF
DNA: TGTGCCAGCAGCTCCCTCGGTTACCAAGAGACCCAGTACTTC
V: TRBV9
D: -
J: TRBJ2-5
size: -

CDR3: CASSSVAGGVFGELFF
DNA: TGTGCCAGCAGCTCCGTGGCGGGAGGGGTATTCGGGGAGCTGTTTTTT
V: TRBV7-2
D: TRBD2
J: TRBJ2-2
size: -

CDR3: CASSSSSGNYGYTF
DNA: TGTGCCAGCAGCTCAAGTTCGGGTAACTATGGCTACACCTTC
V: TRBV6-5
D: -
J: TRBJ1-2
size: few

CDR3: CASSSGTSAYEQYF
DNA: TGTGCCAGCAGCTCCGGGACTAGCGCCTACGAGCAGTACTTC
V: TRBV7-9
D: TRBD2
J: TRBJ2-7
size: -

CDR3: CASSPWGPGNTEAFF
DNA: TGTGCCAGCAGTCCGTGGGGGCCTGGGAACACTGAAGCTTTCTTT
V: TRBV12-3/TRBV12-4
D: -
J: TRBJ1-1
size: -

CDR3: CASSQVASPGQAFF
DNA: TGTGCCAGCAGCCAAGTGGCGTCCCCAGGGCAAGCTTTCTTT
V: TRBV14
D: -
J: TRBJ1-1
size: -

CDR3: CASSARGDNQPQHF
DNA: TGCGCCAGCTCAGCCAGGGGGGACAATCAGCCCCAGCATTTT
V: TRBV10-2
D: TRBD1
J: TRBJ1-5
size: -